Listed here are 25 T cell receptor beta chains from one sample, sequenced in a study of beta chain features in type 1 diabetes. Reverse transcribing all isolated RNA meant expressed TCRB transcripts were sequenced. TCRdb keeps only in-frame clones here, not all; method: immunoSEQ multiplex PCR. The sample lists hundreds of thousands of clones; around 30% were seen once. Specimen: naive CD4+ T cells from blood. The receptors come from a man between 18 and 29 years old in good health.

This clone came up a few times. The V gene is TRBV2, the J gene TRBJ2-7; 7 nucleotides agree with TRBD1. The CDR3 has 15 amino acids. V trimming: 5 bases; J trimming: 3 bases; junction bases outside the gene matches: 10. Germline CDR1 and CDR2: SNHLY and FYNNEI. For the CDR3, the DNA is TGTGCCAGCAGTTCGATTAAGGGACAGAACTACGAGCAGTACTTC. Translating gives CASSSIKGQNYEQYF.

The chain employs TRBV7-2 and TRBJ2-5; the D gene is possibly TRBD1 (5 bases). V was trimmed by 7 bases and J by 5 bases, leaving 20 bases between them. The CDR3 covers 15 residues. Germline V gives CDR1 SGHTA, CDR2 FQGNSA. The CDR3 nucleotides read TGTGCCAGCATCCTGGGGCAGGGAATCGGCGAGACCCAGTACTTC. It specifies CASILGQGIGETQYF.

The sample holds a few counts of this clone. This chain uses TRBV28 with TRBJ1-2; 8 bases are a match to TRBD1. This CDR3 contains 15 residues. The V gene's germline CDR1 is MDHEN and CDR2 SYDVKM. The J segment lost 5 bases and the V segment lost 5 bases, leaving 10 bases of the junction unmatched. The CDR3 region has the DNA TGTGCCAGCAGTCTACGACAGGGGCAGTTGTATGGCTACACCTTC. This sequence encodes CASSLRQGQLYGYTF.

CDR3 in DNA: TGTGCCAGCAGTCTGCCCAGTGTCGGGGAGCTGTTTTTT. Amino acid sequence: CASSLPSVGELFF. V usage is TRBV28 and J usage is TRBJ2-2; D gene ambiguous. There are 13 residues in the CDR3. V was trimmed by 5 bases and J by 7 bases, leaving 11 bases between them. The V gene's germline CDR1 is MDHEN and CDR2 SYDVKM. The whole variable domain, filled in from reference TRBV28 and TRBJ2-2, reads DVKVTQSSRYLVKRTGEKVFLECVQDMDHENMFWYRQDPGLGLRLIYFSYDVKMKEKGDIPEGYSVSREKKERFSLILESASTNQTSMYLCASSLPSVGELFFGEGSRLTVL.

The V and J genes are TRBV5-1 and TRBJ2-1; 11 bases agree with TRBD2. The CDR3 is 16 amino acids. V was pared by 0 bases and J by 8 bases, with 7 bases of the junction left unmatched. Germline loops: CDR1 SGHRS, CDR2 YFSETQ. As DNA, the CDR3 is TGCGCCAGCAGCTTGGCCGAACTAGCGGGAGTCGATGAGCAGTTCTTC. Protein product: CASSLAELAGVDEQFF.

This chain connects TRBV11-2 to TRBJ2-3; D may match TRBD1 or TRBD2 (5 bases each). V was cut by 2 bases and J by 6 bases, with 12 bases left in between. This CDR3 spans 14 amino acids. Germline V lookup: CDR1 SGHAT, CDR2 FQNNGV. The CDR3 nucleotides are TGTGCCAGCAGCTTACCGGGACGGCGGGATACGCAGTATTTT. Its protein is CASSLPGRRDTQYF.

In its sample, this clone was seen a few times. The chain couples TRBV5-4 to TRBJ2-4; no definite D call. CDR1 is SGHNT and CDR2 is YYREEE in the germline V gene (reference sequence). The CDR3 is 12 amino acids. V was shortened by 0 bases and J by 7 bases, with 5 bases between the two germline ends. The CDR3 region is CASSLDVNIQYF. For the CDR3, the DNA is TGTGCCAGCAGCTTGGATGTCAACATTCAGTACTTC.

V and J are TRBV5-4 and TRBJ2-3; 9 bases fit TRBD1. Unmatched junction bases numbered 7, after V lost 4 bases and J lost 4 bases. The CDR3 consists of 15 residues. Looked up from germline, CDR1 is SGHNT and CDR2 is YYREEE (reference sequence). The CDR3 protein is CASSHGGQGPDTQYF. The CDR3 bases are TGTGCCAGCAGCCATGGGGGACAGGGTCCAGATACGCAGTATTTT.

The genes are TRBV28 and TRBJ2-3; D not certain. This CDR3 is 11 amino acids long. V gave up 3 bases and J gave up 4 bases, with 2 bases separating them. Germline lookup yields CDR1 MDHEN and CDR2 SYDVKM. The CDR3 DNA sequence: TGTGCCAGCAGTTTGTCAGATACGCAGTATTTT. Its protein product is CASSLSDTQYF.

For this clone: Other DNA sequences from this sample encode an identical CDR3 as well. The chain couples TRBV5-1 to TRBJ2-2; D might be TRBD1 (6 bases). CDR1 and CDR2 from the germline V gene are SGHRS and YFSETQ. The CDR3 extends over 13 amino acids. V was cut by 0 bases and J by 6 bases, with 6 bases left in between. CDR3 DNA: TGCGCCAGCAGCTTGGACAGGGCCGGGGAGCTGTTTTTT. Translating gives CASSLDRAGELFF.

This clone was found a few times. The chain joins TRBV29-1 to TRBJ2-7; TRBD1 might be the D (7 bases). The V gene's germline CDR1 is SQVTM and CDR2 ANQGSEA. V dropped 3 bases and J dropped 6 bases, with 12 bases sitting between them. The CDR3 is 12 residues long. This CDR3 reads CSVDSQGGEQYF. CDR3 bases: TGCAGCGTTGACTCGCAGGGGGGCGAGCAGTACTTC.

The rearrangement joins TRBV5-4 to TRBJ2-3, with 12 bases that match TRBD1. V shed 4 bases, J shed 5 bases, and the junction held 5 bases outside the gene matches. This CDR3 has 15 residues. From germline, CDR1 is SGHNT and CDR2 YYREEE (reference sequence). CDR3 residues: CASSGRDRGQDTQYF. In nucleotides, the CDR3 is TGTGCCAGCAGCGGGAGGGACAGGGGGCAAGATACGCAGTATTTT.

This clone was observed a handful of times. CDR3 residues: CAWSSFGINIQYF. The CDR3 region has the DNA TGTGCCTGGAGCTCTTTCGGGATAAACATTCAGTACTTC. The rearrangement links TRBV30 to TRBJ2-4; the D gene is possibly TRBD2 (5 bases). With 3 bases removed from V and 6 bases from J, the gap between germline ends came to 12 bases. The CDR3 contains 13 residues. Germline V gene lookup returns CDR1 GTSNPN and CDR2 SVGIG (reference sequence).

The V gene is TRBV28, the J gene TRBJ2-7; unclear D gene. Germline V gene lookup returns CDR1 MDHEN and CDR2 SYDVKM. Between the trimmed V and J ends, which lost 1 base and 3 bases, there was a span of 13 bases. The CDR3 spans 15 residues. CDR3 sequence reads: CASSLSIGPRYEQYF. In nucleotides, the CDR3 is TGTGCCAGCAGTTTATCCATCGGACCGCGCTACGAGCAGTACTTC.

This clone was picked up a small number of times. The chain couples TRBV28 to TRBJ2-1; 10 nucleotides agree with TRBD2. CDR1 and CDR2 from the germline V gene are MDHEN and SYDVKM. The CDR3 has 15 residues. V shed 5 bases and J 6 bases; nucleotides not matched to a gene: 7. CDR3 region: CASSTPGLALNEQFF. As DNA, the CDR3 is TGTGCCAGCAGTACCCCGGGACTAGCGCTCAATGAGCAGTTCTTC.

The rearrangement joins TRBV5-1 to TRBJ2-5, with TRBD1 identical over 8 bases. The ends lost 0 bases at V and 1 base at J; junction bases unmatched: 2. CDR1 SGHRS and CDR2 YFSETQ come from the germline V gene. This CDR3 comprises 15 residues. The CDR3 coding sequence is TGCGCCAGCAGCTTGGAGGGACAGGTCCAAGAGACCCAGTACTTC. As protein: CASSLEGQVQETQYF.

The chain joins TRBV6-6 to TRBJ2-1, with 13 bases that match TRBD2. CDR1 MNHNY and CDR2 SVGAGI come from the germline V gene (reference sequence). Trimming at V came to 2 bases and at J to 9 bases, leaving 7 bases not matched to a gene. This CDR3 region has 16 residues. Written as DNA, the CDR3 is TGTGCCAGCAGTTACGGCGGGACTAGCGGGGTTCCTGAGCAGTTCTTC. Its translation is CASSYGGTSGVPEQFF.

CDR3 residues: CAWRRGAGGPDEQFF. The CDR3 DNA is TGTGCCTGGAGGCGGGGAGCGGGAGGGCCCGATGAGCAGTTCTTC. This chain links TRBV30 with TRBJ2-1; 10 bases map to TRBD2. V lost 3 bases to trimming and J lost 8 bases; unmatched junction nucleotides: 10. The germline gives CDR1 GTSNPN, CDR2 SVGIG (reference sequence). The CDR3 extends over 15 amino acids.

With respect to this clone: Other nucleotide sequences from this sample produce the same CDR3. This chain connects TRBV9 to TRBJ2-5; no clear D. CDR3 length equals 15 residues. The germline V gene encodes CDR1 SGDLS and CDR2 YYNGEE. The V gene lost 0 bases and the J gene lost 1 base, with 10 bases spanning the gap. The CDR3: CASSVGRGPQETQYF. DNA of the CDR3: TGTGCCAGCAGCGTAGGGCGAGGCCCCCAAGAGACCCAGTACTTC.

In this sample, this clone turned up a few times. The chain combines TRBV30 with TRBJ1-1; unclear D gene. The CDR3 sequence is 14 residues long. Germline V gene sequence: CDR1 GTSNPN, CDR2 SVGIG (reference sequence). V was clipped by 2 bases and J by 7 bases, with 17 bases between them. CDR3 DNA: TGTGCCTGGAGTATCGAAAGGCCGGATATTGAAGCTTTCTTT. Translation: CAWSIERPDIEAFF.

The J gene is TRBJ2-7, the V gene TRBV30, with 10 bases lining up with TRBD2. This CDR3 contains 13 residues. The V and J ends lost 4 bases and 5 bases, in that order; junction bases with no gene match: 5. Germline V lookup: CDR1 GTSNPN, CDR2 SVGIG (reference sequence). DNA of the CDR3: TGTGCCTGGATCAGCGGGAGGGCCAACGAGCAGTACTTC. It yields the protein CAWISGRANEQYF.

The chain uses TRBV30 and TRBJ2-7; D tentatively reads TRBD1 or TRBD2 (5 bases each). The CDR3 extends over 14 amino acids. Trimming took 2 bases from V and 3 from J, leaving 14 bases between them. Germline V gene lookup returns CDR1 GTSNPN and CDR2 SVGIG (reference sequence). The DNA of the CDR3 is TGTGCCTGGAGTCCCGGGACGGCCGGCTACGAGCAGTACTTC. Protein sequence: CAWSPGTAGYEQYF.

The table lists this clone with a few counts. The V and J genes are TRBV29-1 and TRBJ2-5, with D perhaps TRBD2 (5 bases). Germline V gene sequence: CDR1 SQVTM, CDR2 ANQGSEA. The CDR3 has 13 residues. Trimming took off 8 bases at V and 4 bases at J, with 17 bases between the two ends. As DNA, the CDR3 is TGCAGCTCGGGAAGTAGGGCATCAGAGACCCAGTACTTC. Translated: CSSGSRASETQYF. The whole variable domain, filled in from reference TRBV29-1 and TRBJ2-5, reads SAVISQKPSRDICQRGTSLTIQCQVDSQVTMMFWYRQQPGQSLTLIATANQGSEATYESGFVIDKFPISRPNLTFSTLTVSNMSPEDSSIYLCSSGSRASETQYFGPGTRLLVL.

This clone has just a few counts. The chain links TRBV30 to TRBJ1-2, with D possibly being TRBD1 (5 bases). Trimming left V 4 bases short and J 0 bases short, with 18 bases between. The germline V gene has CDR1 GTSNPN and CDR2 SVGIG (reference sequence). The CDR3 is 16 amino acids. CDR3 in DNA: TGTGCCTGGAACCGAATGGCGACGACAGCTAACTATGGCTACACCTTC. It yields the protein CAWNRMATTANYGYTF. Filled out from reference TRBV30 and TRBJ1-2, the complete variable domain reads SQTIHQWPATLVQPVGSPLSLECTVEGTSNPNLYWYRQAAGRGLQLLFYSVGIGQISSEVPQNLSASRPQDRQFILSSKKLLLSDSGFYLCAWNRMATTANYGYTFGSGTRLTVV.

The chain is built from TRBV2 and TRBJ1-1; no clear D. Germline lookup yields CDR1 SNHLY and CDR2 FYNNEI. The CDR3 totals 13 residues. V lost 2 bases to trimming and J lost 5 bases, with 9 bases between them. The CDR3 sequence: CASSERRETEAFF. Here the CDR3 DNA reads TGTGCCAGCAGTGAAAGGAGGGAAACTGAAGCTTTCTTT.